The next 14 T cell receptor beta chains were all read from a single sample in a study of blood T cells in healthy people across ages. A J-beta primer mix and a sample-barcoded 5' primer were used in a second PCR of about 7 to 12 cycles. TCRdb itself ran the 5' RACE reads through MiXCR, one entry per CDR3 protein. The sample has around 1,700,000 distinct CDR3 sequences; 28% are singletons. Sequenced: blood. The source of these receptors is a woman under 40 in good health.

The CDR3 DNA follows: TGTGCCAGCAGCCAAAACGGGGTGGTGGCGGATACGCAGTATTTT. It translates to CASSQNGVVADTQYF. This chain links TRBV3-1 with TRBJ2-3, with D possibly TRBD2 on 5 matching bases. The CDR3 runs to 15 residues. Germline V lookup: CDR1 LGHDT, CDR2 YNNKEL (reference sequence). The germline V and J ends were trimmed by 2 bases and 6 bases, with 15 bases remaining between them.

This clonotype was seen many times. V and J are TRBV18 and TRBJ2-3, with a tentative D call TRBD1 (5 bases). The germline V gene encodes CDR1 KGHSH and CDR2 LQKENI. The CDR3 is 15 residues long. The V end lost 6 bases, the J end lost 0 bases, and 13 bases lay between the germline ends. The CDR3 nucleotides read TGTGCCAGCTCCCGGACACCTCCGAGCACAGATACGCAGTATTTT. As protein: CASSRTPPSTDTQYF.

The chain combines TRBV20-1 with TRBJ2-7; 8 bases are shared with TRBD2. V lost 4 bases and J lost 5; bases outside the gene matches: 7. The CDR3 has 13 amino acids. CDR1 and CDR2 from the germline V gene are DFQATT and SNEGSKA (reference sequence). DNA for the CDR3: TGCAGTGCTAATAGCGGGAACGTCGACGAGCAGTACTTC. This encodes CSANSGNVDEQYF.

The chain recombines TRBV5-1 with TRBJ2-6; 7 positions match TRBD2. Germline assignment: CDR1 SGHRS and CDR2 YFSETQ. Germline trimming cut 0 bases from V and 0 bases from J; bases unmatched to any gene: 6. The CDR3 length is 18 residues. The CDR3 is CASSLVGGTLSGANVLTF. CDR3 nucleotide sequence: TGCGCCAGCAGCTTGGTCGGGGGGACCCTCTCTGGGGCCAACGTCCTGACTTTC.

This clonotype was picked up many times. The CDR3 bases are TGCGCCAGCAGCTTGGCTGGCTATTCCTACAATGAGCAGTTCTTC. It specifies CASSLAGYSYNEQFF. The rearrangement links TRBV5-1 to TRBJ2-1; D gene unclear. Germline V lookup: CDR1 SGHRS, CDR2 YFSETQ. CDR3 length: 15 residues. V lost 0 bases and J 1 base, leaving 8 bases between the germline ends.

This clonotype was seen more than once but under ten times. The chain carries TRBV29-1 and TRBJ2-1, with D unclear. The CDR3 spans 8 residues. Germline assignment: CDR1 SQVTM and CDR2 ANQGSEA. The V end was cut by 5 bases, the J end by 7 bases, with 0 bases between. The CDR3 here is CSVNEQFF. DNA of the CDR3: TGCAGCGTTAATGAGCAGTTCTTC.

The sample holds a few counts of this clonotype. This rearrangement joins TRBV14 to TRBJ2-1; TRBD1 aligns across 9 bases. Germline values: CDR1 SGHDN, CDR2 FVKESK. There are 16 residues in the CDR3. With V trimmed by 2 bases and J by 7 bases, 9 bases remained unmatched. The DNA for the CDR3 is TGTGCCAGCAGCCAACGATCCGGGACAGGGAAGAATGAGCAGTTCTTC. It encodes CASSQRSGTGKNEQFF.

The genes are TRBV4-1 and TRBJ1-4; D gene uncertain. Germline CDR1 is MGHRA and CDR2 is YSYEKL. V lost 0 bases to trimming and J lost 1 base, with 9 bases between them. The CDR3 runs 16 residues. CDR3 amino acids: CASSQDLVRTNEKLFF. The DNA of the CDR3 is TGCGCCAGCAGCCAAGATCTCGTCAGAACTAATGAAAAACTGTTTTTT.

This clonotype has a handful of counts. The chain has TRBV5-1 and TRBJ2-1, with unresolved D. The germline gives CDR1 SGHRS, CDR2 YFSETQ. The CDR3 sequence is 15 residues long. Trimming cost V 3 bases and J 3 bases, with 13 bases left between them. The CDR3 region has the DNA TGCGCCAGCAGCTCCCCCGGCGGAGTCTACAATGAGCAGTTCTTC. Its translation: CASSSPGGVYNEQFF. The entire variable domain, with the rest obtained from reference TRBV5-1 and TRBJ2-1, is as follows: KAGVTQTPRYLIKTRGQQVTLSCSPISGHRSVSWYQQTPGQGLQFLFEYFSETQRNKGNFPGRFSGRQFSNSRSEMNVSTLELGDSALYLCASSSPGGVYNEQFFGPGTRLTVL.

The chain employs TRBV7-2 and TRBJ1-1, with a possible D match to TRBD1 (5 bases). Per germline, CDR1 SGHTA and CDR2 FQGNSA. The CDR3 is 13 amino acids. Trimming removed 3 bases from V and 5 bases from J, with 10 bases in between. The CDR3: CASSLTQETEAFF. CDR3 nucleotides: TGTGCCAGCAGCTTGACACAGGAGACTGAAGCTTTCTTT.

Worth noting for this clonotype: One end of the junction fails to match germline, which may point to a read error. This chain joins TRBV7-9 and TRBJ2-6; D gene unclear. Germline CDR1 is SEHNR and CDR2 is FQNEAQ (reference sequence). This CDR3 spans 15 amino acids. The CDR3 sequence is CASSLGYSGTNVLTF. As DNA, the CDR3 is TGTGCCAGCAGCTTAGGGTACTCTGGGACCAACGTCCTGACTTTC.

This sequence joins TRBV20-1 and TRBJ2-1; D unresolved. In germline, CDR1 is DFQATT, CDR2 SNEGSKA (reference sequence). CDR3 length: 14 residues. V lost 3 bases and J lost 3, with 12 bases in between. The CDR3 bases are TGCAGTGCTAGCCAAGCGCCCAACTACAATGAGCAGTTCTTC. Its translation: CSASQAPNYNEQFF.

With regard to this clonotype: The junction shows a germline mismatch at one end, possibly a read error. This chain joins TRBV5-5 and TRBJ1-5; D not resolved. Germline CDR1 reads SGHKS; CDR2 reads YYEKEE (reference sequence). This CDR3 has 17 amino acids. The CDR3 here is CASSLLGVASQNQPRHF. CDR3 DNA sequence: TGTGCCAGCAGCCTCCTCGGGGTAGCCTCGCAAAATCAGCCCCGGCATTTT.

To note about this clonotype: Being one base from a much bigger clone, this may be a read error. V usage is TRBV7-2 and J usage is TRBJ2-7; TRBD2 aligns across 9 bases. The CDR3 is 15 amino acids. Germline V gene lookup returns CDR1 SGHTA and CDR2 FQGNSA. Here the CDR3 reads CVSSLDGGGVYEQYF. CDR3 DNA: TGTGTCAGCAGCTTAGACGGCGGGGGGGTCTACGAGCAGTACTTC.